This note documents a single T cell receptor beta chain sequence. No cognate antigen has been identified for it. The record originates from a study of T cells in severe cutaneous drug reactions (dated by TCRdb to about 2019). Looking at the study overall: Between the early 2010s and the late 2010s, patients were recruited from Taiwan, Thailand and a European registry network. The study combined bulk TCR sequencing with single-cell sequencing, quantitative PCR validation, functional assays and transgenic mouse experiments. The Naranjo algorithm and the ALDEN drug causality algorithm were used to identify the culprit drug. Libraries were prepared using iRepertoire multiplex PCR, and a comparison was cited by the authors in which similar capture of abundant clonotypes was shown across iRepertoire and 5' RACE methods with or without UMI. Enrollment was limited to patients whose SJS/TEN or DRESS diagnosis was probable or definite according to RegiSCAR criteria. Blister fluids/cells, PBMC and other biological samples were taken from patients in the acute stage or the recovery stage.

Sequencing was performed on donors who were patients with carbamazepine-induced Stevens-Johnson syndrome or toxic epidermal necrolysis (CBZ-SJS/TEN). Peripheral blood repertoires were obtained from CBZ-SJS/TEN patients of Han Chinese (roughly five) and European (roughly 6) origin. Next-generation sequencing was used to profile the T cell receptor repertoires of patients with drug-induced severe cutaneous adverse reactions in a search for drug-specific clonotypes. The RNA source was either peripheral blood mononuclear cells or blister cells from skin lesions. For both bulk and single-cell sequencing, libraries were prepared with the iRepertoire multiplex PCR system using TCR subtype-specific primers. Multiplex PCR with primers targeting V, D and J gene regions was used to generate bulk TCR beta libraries. Each sample contributed roughly 90-500 ng of RNA as input for preparing the bulk TCR library. Bulk TCR beta amplicons were sequenced on an Illumina MiSeq. The authors' analysis ran thus. Sample misassignments and low-quality sequencing reads were removed through quality control steps. CDR3 was defined as the amino acids between the V-gene Y[YFLI]C motif and the J-segment [FW]GXGT motif. TRBV and TRBJ gene assignments and CDR3 clonotypes followed the IMGT database. Per-sample TRBV expression was normalized to the mean of the same gene in PBMC from roughly 40 healthy donors. After reprocessing by TCRdb, each CDR3 protein sequence is one entry, and no DNA is given. The V and J calls shown here were made by TCRdb, not taken from the authors' results. The table kept for this sample lists around 5,700 distinct CDR3 sequences. The ten largest clones add up to less than 20% of the sample.

Summary of the overall study and its limitations: All seven CBZ-SJS/TEN blister samples contained a public TCRbeta CDR3 (mean approximately 15%), which was undetectable or scarce in tolerant-control and healthy-donor PBMC. The authors stated that further study is still needed to find out whether the public TCR applies more generally to SJS/TEN caused by other drugs.

This TCR came from a human donor with a severe cutaneous adverse drug reaction. The sequencing sample was made of PBMCs.

CDR3 protein: CSARVLSGNDEQYF. This chain is built from TRBV20-1 and TRBJ2-7; TCRdb gives TRBD2 as the D gene, but with no DNA this cannot be confirmed. The germline V gene encodes CDR1 DFQATT and CDR2 SNEGSKA (reference sequence). The CDR3 holds 14 amino acids from the cysteine to the phenylalanine. No DNA is recorded.